This entry lists 14 T cell receptor beta chains sequenced from one sample in a study of T cells in localized non-small cell lung cancer. Data came from immunoSEQ multiplex PCR; TCRdb stores just in-frame clones and leaves some out. This table holds some 49,000 clones, approximately 80% found once. The material was peripheral blood mononuclear cells, obtained before any cancer treatment. The source is a man aged 35-75 years with stage III lung adenocarcinoma.

This clone turned up a few times. This chain joins TRBV9 and TRBJ2-3, with 15 bases aligning to TRBD2. The CDR3 spans 15 residues. J gave up 4 bases and V 6 bases, and 3 bases lay outside the gene matches. Germline lookup yields CDR1 SGDLS and CDR2 YYNGEE. The CDR3 protein is CASKRTSGGADTQYF. The CDR3 DNA sequence: TGTGCCAGCAAAAGGACTAGCGGGGGGGCAGATACGCAGTATTTT.

The chain is built from TRBV29-1 and TRBJ2-3; a weak D match, TRBD1 (5 bases). CDR3 length: 14 amino acids. V shed 2 bases and J shed 4 bases, with 13 bases lying between them. The germline gives CDR1 SQVTM, CDR2 ANQGSEA. For the CDR3, the DNA is TGCAGCGTTGAACTCAGGGCAGTCGCAGATACGCAGTATTTT. Amino acid sequence: CSVELRAVADTQYF.

The chain joins TRBV6-1 to TRBJ1-5; possibly TRBD1 for D (6 bases). The V end lost 4 bases, the J end lost 0 bases, and 13 bases lay between the germline ends. The CDR3 runs 16 residues. Germline CDR1 and CDR2: MNHNS and SASEGT. The CDR3 protein is CASSVRTALSNQPQHF. CDR3 sequence (DNA): TGTGCCAGCAGTGTAAGGACAGCTCTTAGCAATCAGCCCCAGCATTTT.

This clone has a handful of counts. This sequence joins TRBV19 and TRBJ2-7, with D tentatively TRBD2 (5 bases). This CDR3 is 13 amino acids long. The germline CDR1 and CDR2 sequences are LNHDA and SQIVND (reference sequence). Trimming took off 2 bases at V and 3 bases at J, with 8 bases between the two ends. In DNA form, the CDR3 reads TGTGCCAGTAGTATAAGGAGGAGCTACGAGCAGTACTTC. It encodes CASSIRRSYEQYF.

This clone was counted once. V gene TRBV27 combines with J gene TRBJ1-5, with 12 bases aligning to TRBD1. The V gene's germline CDR1 is MNHEY and CDR2 SMNVEV (reference sequence). The junction had 7 bases not matched to a gene; V was cut back by 6 bases and J by 7 bases. The CDR3 length is 15 residues. The CDR3 spells CASSPGTGGRQPQHF. The CDR3 coding sequence is TGTGCCAGCAGCCCCGGGACAGGGGGCCGGCAGCCCCAGCATTTT.

The V and J genes are TRBV7-6 and TRBJ2-7, with D tentatively TRBD2 (7 bases). Germline V gene lookup returns CDR1 SGHVS and CDR2 FNYEAQ. With 2 bases removed from V and 5 bases from J, the gap between germline ends came to 25 bases. The CDR3 extends over 18 amino acids. The CDR3 nucleotides read TGTGCCAGCAGCTTACGAGGGGGAGGGGCTGGAATGCTCGACGAGCAGTACTTC. Its protein is CASSLRGGGAGMLDEQYF.

The genes are TRBV6-5 and TRBJ1-2; D call uncertain. V dropped 4 bases and J dropped 3 bases, with 9 bases sitting between them. CDR1 and CDR2 from the germline V gene are MNHEY and SVGAGI. The CDR3 is 13 residues long. The CDR3 DNA follows: TGTGCCAGCAGTTTGGGCCGGGACTATGGCTACACCTTC. As protein: CASSLGRDYGYTF.

The chain couples TRBV29-1 to TRBJ2-6; weak D call: TRBD2 (6 bases). Germline CDR1 is SQVTM and CDR2 is ANQGSEA. This CDR3 region has 15 residues. Trimming stripped 4 bases from V and 0 bases from J, with 10 bases between. CDR3 coding DNA: TGCAGCGTTGGGGGACTCAGCTCTGGGGCCAACGTCCTGACTTTC. This encodes CSVGGLSSGANVLTF.

The V and J genes are TRBV6-1 and TRBJ2-5, with TRBD2 matching over 8 bases. The ends lost 1 base at V and 5 bases at J; junction bases unmatched: 3. This CDR3 spans 14 amino acids. Germline-derived CDR1 and CDR2 are MNHNS and SASEGT. CDR3 nucleotide sequence: TGTGCCAGCAGTGAAGTAGCGGGGCTCGAGACCCAGTACTTC. Amino acid sequence: CASSEVAGLETQYF.

This clone was recorded a few times. The V call is TRBV4-1, the J call TRBJ2-3; tentative D call: TRBD1 (6 bases). Germline V gene lookup returns CDR1 MGHRA and CDR2 YSYEKL. V lost 2 bases to trimming and J lost 0 bases, with 18 bases between them. The CDR3 has 18 residues. CDR3 DNA: TGCGCCAGCAGCCAACAAACAGGGAGTCCAACTAGCACAGATACGCAGTATTTT. Protein product: CASSQQTGSPTSTDTQYF.

The rearrangement joins TRBV6-5 to TRBJ2-2; perhaps TRBD2 as D (6 bases). The CDR3 covers 15 residues. Per the germline V gene, CDR1 is MNHEY and CDR2 is SVGAGI. The germline V and J ends were trimmed by 2 bases and 6 bases, with 13 bases remaining between them. The CDR3 sequence: CASSYLGRGAGELFF. The DNA of the CDR3 is TGTGCCAGCAGTTACCTGGGGCGCGGGGCCGGGGAGCTGTTTTTT.

A single count supports this clone. The CDR3 DNA is TGTGCCAGCAGCCGGACAGGGGCGCCCGAGCAGTTCTTC. Encoded protein: CASSRTGAPEQFF. J is TRBJ2-1 and V is TRBV11-3; 9 bases map to TRBD1. V shed 5 bases, J shed 10 bases, and the junction held 6 bases outside the gene matches. The length of the CDR3 is 13 residues. Germline V gives CDR1 SGHNT, CDR2 YENEEA.

The chain uses TRBV7-9 and TRBJ2-5, with 11 bases matching TRBD2. Germline assignment: CDR1 SEHNR and CDR2 FQNEAQ (reference sequence). The CDR3 runs to 17 residues. Trimming at V came to 5 bases and at J to 1 base, leaving 9 bases not matched to a gene. CDR3 loop: CASSGWTGTSGQETQYF. As DNA, the CDR3 is TGTGCCAGCAGCGGATGGACTGGGACTAGCGGCCAAGAGACCCAGTACTTC.

The rearrangement joins TRBV6-5 to TRBJ2-2; D gene ambiguous. CDR3 length: 13 residues. Germline lookup yields CDR1 MNHEY and CDR2 SVGAGI. Trimming took 2 bases from V and 10 from J, leaving 11 bases between them. The CDR3 loop is CASSYPPDEELFF. The CDR3 DNA reads TGTGCCAGCAGTTACCCCCCCGACGAGGAGCTGTTTTTT.